A single sample is the source of the 30 T cell receptor beta chains below, sequenced in a study of blood T cells in healthy people across ages. A second PCR, run for roughly 7 to 12 cycles, used a sample-barcoded 5' primer plus a J-beta primer mix. TCRdb re-analysed the 5' RACE reads in MiXCR, keeping a single row per CDR3 protein. The sample consists of around 750,000 distinct CDR3 sequences, less than 70% of them appearing once. The specimen sequenced was blood. The receptor source for this set is a man aged 80 or over in good health.

V is TRBV10-3 and J is TRBJ1-2, with D unclear. The CDR3 runs 13 residues. V was cut by 1 base and J by 8 bases, with 11 bases left in between. Germline V gene lookup returns CDR1 ENHRY and CDR2 SYGVKD. CDR3 DNA sequence: TGTGCCATCAGTGAGTTACAGAACGAAGGCTACACCTTC. Its translation is CAISELQNEGYTF.

V gene TRBV25-1 combines with J gene TRBJ2-5; D ambiguous. This CDR3 comprises 13 residues. Germline lookup yields CDR1 MGHDK and CDR2 SYGVNS. V lost 3 bases, J lost 0 bases, and 5 bases lay in between. The CDR3 sequence is CASSDSYQETQYF. Here the CDR3 DNA reads TGTGCCAGCAGTGATTCGTACCAAGAGACCCAGTACTTC.

The chain is built from TRBV5-1 and TRBJ2-5; 13 bases fit TRBD2. The tail of the sequence fits TRBJ2-7 better, so the J call may be wrong. CDR1 SGHRS and CDR2 YFSETQ come from the germline V gene. This CDR3 comprises 15 residues. This CDR3 reads CASSSGLAGSGEQYF. In DNA, the CDR3 is TGCGCCAGCAGCTCGGGACTAGCGGGATCTGGCGAGCAGTACTTC.

The chain is built from TRBV3-1 and TRBJ2-7; D not certain. Germline loops: CDR1 LGHDT, CDR2 YNNKEL (reference sequence). This CDR3 contains 12 residues. With 3 bases removed from V and 5 bases from J, the gap between germline ends came to 8 bases. Written as DNA, the CDR3 is TGTGCCAGCAGCCATGGAGAAAACGAGCAGTACTTC. The encoded protein is CASSHGENEQYF.

V is TRBV11-2 and J is TRBJ2-4, with 13 bases fitting TRBD2. The CDR3 has 20 amino acids. Germline loops: CDR1 SGHAT, CDR2 FQNNGV. Unmatched junction bases numbered 20, after V lost 4 bases and J lost 8 bases. This CDR3 reads CASSSRGPTSGRLRRDIQYF. The CDR3, as DNA: TGTGCCAGCAGCTCCAGGGGGCCGACTAGCGGGAGGCTCCGTCGTGACATTCAGTACTTC.

This chain links TRBV6-1 with TRBJ2-3, with D unresolved. CDR3 size: 13 residues. Germline V gene lookup returns CDR1 MNHNS and CDR2 SASEGT. V was pared by 1 base and J by 6 bases, with 8 bases between. CDR3 DNA: TGTGCCAGCAGTGAAGTCCCCGTGGATACGCAGTATTTT. Translated, it gives CASSEVPVDTQYF.

V usage is TRBV20-1 and J usage is TRBJ2-5; 10 positions match TRBD2. This CDR3 is built from 17 residues. Germline values: CDR1 DFQATT, CDR2 SNEGSKA (reference sequence). The J segment lost 5 bases and the V segment lost 5 bases, leaving 17 bases of the junction unmatched. Written as DNA, the CDR3 is TGCAGTGCTCCCTGGGAGCGGGAGGGCCTGAGGTTGGAGACCCAGTACTTC. This codes for CSAPWEREGLRLETQYF.

The chain recombines TRBV7-2 with TRBJ2-6; D call uncertain. The CDR3 contains 12 residues. Germline CDR1 is SGHTA and CDR2 is FQGNSA. Trimming took off 8 bases at V and 4 bases at J, with 6 bases between the two ends. The chain's CDR3 is CASARGANVLTF. The CDR3 region has the DNA TGTGCCAGCGCCCGAGGGGCCAACGTCCTGACTTTC.

The chain couples TRBV7-8 to TRBJ2-1; 8 bases are a match to TRBD1. Germline CDR1 is SGHVS and CDR2 is FQNEAQ. There are 15 residues in the CDR3. The ends lost 5 bases at V and 6 bases at J; junction bases unmatched: 9. The CDR3 is CASSPRARGLNEQFF. In nucleotides, the CDR3 is TGTGCCAGCAGCCCTCGGGCCAGGGGGCTCAATGAGCAGTTCTTC.

The sample holds a few counts of this clonotype. This chain uses TRBV20-1 with TRBJ2-7; D may match TRBD1 or TRBD2 (6 bases each). Trimming cost V 5 bases and J 6 bases, with 23 bases left between them. Germline V CDR1 and CDR2: DFQATT, SNEGSKA (reference sequence). The CDR3 is 15 amino acids. DNA for the CDR3: TGCAGTGCTCCAAATCCCGGGGGCCTTGGTCTCGAGCAGTACTTC. Encoded protein: CSAPNPGGLGLEQYF.

The chain employs TRBV9 and TRBJ2-5, with 11 bases identical to TRBD2. The CDR3 consists of 16 residues. CDR1 is SGDLS and CDR2 is YYNGEE in the germline V gene. V was clipped by 4 bases and J by 6 bases; unmatched bases: 11. The CDR3 coding sequence is TGTGCCAGCAGCTCCGGGACTAGCGGAGGGGCGAAGACCCAGTACTTC. Translated: CASSSGTSGGAKTQYF.

The rearrangement uses TRBV21-1 and TRBJ2-7; the table's D call, TRBD1, was not checked against the DNA. TRBV21-1 is classified as a pseudogene. The CDR3 runs 15 residues. CDR3 sequence reads: CASSKEGRESYEQYF. Here the CDR3 DNA reads TGTGCCAGCAGCAAAGAAGGCAGGGAATCCTACGAGCAGTACTTC.

This clonotype was detected only a few times. This chain joins TRBV29-1 and TRBJ2-7, with TRBD1 as a possible D gene (6 bases). The V end was cut by 2 bases, the J end by 2 bases, with 10 bases between. CDR3 size: 13 residues. CDR1 and CDR2 (germline): SQVTM, ANQGSEA. CDR3 DNA sequence: TGCAGCGTTGAAACGGACAGTCCCTACGAGCAGTACTTC. The encoded protein is CSVETDSPYEQYF.

This clonotype was detected only once. V is TRBV20-1 and J is TRBJ1-3; D remains unclear. Germline V lookup: CDR1 DFQATT, CDR2 SNEGSKA (reference sequence). The CDR3 is 13 residues long. The germline V and J ends were trimmed by 1 base and 6 bases, with 10 bases remaining between them. CDR3 nucleotides: TGCAGTGCTAGAGGGCAGGCGGAAAACACCATATATTTT. Translation: CSARGQAENTIYF.

The chain employs TRBV21-1 and TRBJ2-5; TRBD1 was called by the table and not checked on the DNA. TRBV21-1 represents a pseudogene. This CDR3 is 15 amino acids long. CDR3 protein: CASSKGDRGNETQYF. CDR3 DNA: TGTGCCAGCAGCAAAGGGGACAGGGGAAACGAGACCCAGTACTTC.

The J gene is TRBJ1-1, the V gene TRBV20-1; D is perhaps TRBD1 (6 bases). The V and J ends lost 3 bases and 11 bases respectively, with 16 bases between them. This CDR3 has 12 amino acids. CDR1 and CDR2 from the germline V gene are DFQATT and SNEGSKA (reference sequence). CDR3 amino acids: CSASYREEFAFF. In nucleotides, the CDR3 is TGCAGTGCTAGTTACAGGGAAGAGTTTGCTTTCTTT.

This sequence joins TRBV10-1 and TRBJ2-5; 7 bases are shared with TRBD2. The ends lost 2 bases at V and 2 bases at J; junction bases unmatched: 5. Germline lookup yields CDR1 WNHNN and CDR2 SYGVQD (reference sequence). This CDR3 spans 15 amino acids. The CDR3 DNA sequence: TGCGCCAGCAGTGAGACAGCGGGATGGCAAGAGACCCAGTACTTC. Amino acids: CASSETAGWQETQYF.

This rearrangement joins TRBV14 to TRBJ1-2, with a tentative D call TRBD1 (5 bases). The V gene lost 4 bases and the J gene lost 7 bases, with 19 bases spanning the gap. This CDR3 has 15 residues. The V gene's germline CDR1 is SGHDN and CDR2 FVKESK. The CDR3 DNA reads as TGTGCCAGCAGCCTCCGGGGGGACCGGGGCTCTGGCTACACCTTC. Translation gives CASSLRGDRGSGYTF.

The chain joins TRBV12-3 or TRBV12-4 to TRBJ2-1; 8 bases align to TRBD1. J gave up 3 bases and V 5 bases, and 6 bases lay outside the gene matches. The CDR3 loop spans 15 amino acids. This CDR3 reads CASSPGGTVYNEQFF. The CDR3 nucleotides read TGTGCCAGCAGTCCAGGGGGCACAGTCTACAATGAGCAGTTCTTC.

There are a few counts of this clonotype. The chain uses TRBV10-2 and TRBJ1-6; D may be TRBD1 (6 bases). Germline V lookup: CDR1 WSHSY, CDR2 SAAADI. The CDR3 runs 14 residues. Trimming took 4 bases from V and 7 from J, leaving 11 bases between them. The CDR3 nucleotides read TGCGCCAGCAGTGGGGGGCAGGGGAATTCACCCCTCCACTTT. Amino acids: CASSGGQGNSPLHF.

This clonotype occurred once. This chain joins TRBV10-3 and TRBJ2-1; TRBD1 might be the D (6 bases). Trimming stripped 3 bases from V and 0 bases from J, with 15 bases between. Germline-derived CDR1 and CDR2 are ENHRY and SYGVKD. The CDR3 is 17 amino acids. The CDR3 bases are TGTGCCATCAGTGACCCTTCGAGGGGGAGCTCCTACAATGAGCAGTTCTTC. Residues: CAISDPSRGSSYNEQFF.

The chain recombines TRBV2 with TRBJ2-1; TRBD2 is a possible D gene (6 bases). Germline V gene lookup returns CDR1 SNHLY and CDR2 FYNNEI. Trimming took 6 bases from V and 8 from J, leaving 14 bases between them. There are 13 residues in the CDR3. Here the CDR3 DNA reads TGTGCCAGCAGCGCCGGCAGGGAGGATGAGCAGTTCTTC. This sequence encodes CASSAGREDEQFF.

The chain employs TRBV2 and TRBJ2-1, with D hard to call. The CDR3 totals 12 residues. Germline V gene sequence: CDR1 SNHLY, CDR2 FYNNEI. The V and J ends lost 8 bases and 3 bases respectively, with 8 bases between them. CDR3 protein: CASRLDYNEQFF. CDR3 sequence (DNA): TGTGCCAGCCGCTTGGACTACAATGAGCAGTTCTTC.

The V and J genes are TRBV29-1 and TRBJ1-1, with D unclear. Germline assignment: CDR1 SQVTM and CDR2 ANQGSEA. Trimming pared 5 bases from V and 0 bases from J, leaving 10 bases between. The CDR3 runs to 13 residues. DNA for the CDR3: TGCAGCGTTAGGGCAGCCATGAACACTGAAGCTTTCTTT. Protein product: CSVRAAMNTEAFF.

The rearrangement links TRBV6-2 or TRBV6-3 to TRBJ2-5, with 7 nucleotides matching TRBD1. V shed 7 bases, J shed 5 bases, and the junction held 7 bases outside the gene matches. CDR1 and CDR2 (germline): MNHEY, SVGEGT. The CDR3 is 13 amino acids. CDR3 sequence (DNA): TGTGCCAGCACCTACAGGGGAAGGGAGACCCAGTACTTC. This encodes CASTYRGRETQYF.

This clonotype was observed once. V and J are TRBV20-1 and TRBJ2-6; D ambiguous. The CDR3 contains 15 residues. Germline CDR1 is DFQATT and CDR2 is SNEGSKA (reference sequence). Trimming took 3 bases from V and 0 from J, leaving 9 bases between them. The CDR3 here is CSARAGNSGANVLTF. CDR3 DNA sequence: TGCAGTGCTAGGGCAGGAAACTCTGGGGCCAACGTCCTGACTTTC.

This sequence joins TRBV20-1 and TRBJ2-7, with no clear D. The CDR3 has 11 residues. CDR1 is DFQATT and CDR2 is SNEGSKA in the germline V gene (reference sequence). The V and J ends lost 6 bases and 6 bases respectively, with 12 bases between them. CDR3 region: CSAIVATEQYF. CDR3 sequence (DNA): TGCAGTGCAATAGTGGCGACCGAGCAGTACTTC.

The CDR3, as DNA: TGCGCCAGCTCAACGACAGGCCCCTCTGGGGCCAACGTCCTGACTTTC. Its protein is CASSTTGPSGANVLTF. This chain joins TRBV5-1 and TRBJ2-6; weak D call: TRBD1 (6 bases). CDR3 length: 16 amino acids. From germline, CDR1 is SGHRS and CDR2 YFSETQ. Trimming removed 7 bases at V and 0 bases at J, with 14 bases between.

The chain recombines TRBV10-3 with TRBJ1-5, with D maybe TRBD1 (6 bases). This CDR3 has 15 residues. In germline, CDR1 is ENHRY, CDR2 SYGVKD. Trimming left V 0 bases short and J 2 bases short, with 8 bases between. CDR3 coding DNA: TGTGCCATCAGTGAGTCAAGGGGGGGCAATCAGCCCCAGCATTTT. The encoded protein is CAISESRGGNQPQHF.

The genes are TRBV20-1 and TRBJ2-3, with TRBD2 matching 9 bases. Germline CDR1 DFQATT, CDR2 SNEGSKA (reference sequence). J gave up 0 bases and V 3 bases, and 13 bases lay outside the gene matches. The CDR3 totals 18 residues. The CDR3 loop is CSARKVRLAGLSTDTQYF. CDR3 nucleotides: TGCAGTGCTAGGAAGGTCCGGCTAGCGGGATTAAGCACAGATACGCAGTATTTT.